Presented here are 8 T cell receptor beta chains from one specimen sequenced in a study of T cell responses to AZD1222 COVID-19 vaccine. The assay was immunoSEQ multiplex PCR, and TCRdb's table has in-frame clones only and misses some. This sample yields 40,000 to 45,000 clones, of which roughly 78% are seen a single time; about 20% belongs to the top ten. The sample was peripheral blood, taken 28 days after the second dose of the MenACWY control vaccine. The receptors were gathered from an adult who received the MenACWY meningococcal vaccine as a control.

This clone was detected only once. V usage is TRBV7-6 and J usage is TRBJ1-1; tentatively, D is TRBD1 (6 bases). CDR1 and CDR2 (germline): SGHVS, FNYEAQ. Trimming removed 4 bases from V and 5 bases from J, with 17 bases in between. The CDR3 spans 15 residues. CDR3 region: CASSSLQGRETEAFF. The CDR3 nucleotides read TGTGCCAGCAGCTCCTTACAGGGTCGAGAGACTGAAGCTTTCTTT.

The chain has TRBV5-6 and TRBJ2-7; the D gene is possibly TRBD1 (6 bases). V lost 4 bases and J lost 0, with 20 bases in between. In germline, CDR1 is SGHDT, CDR2 YYEEEE. The CDR3 sequence is 17 residues long. CDR3 protein: CASSRIPGTPNSYEQYF. In DNA form, the CDR3 reads TGTGCCAGCAGCCGAATCCCCGGGACACCTAACTCCTACGAGCAGTACTTC.

The chain recombines TRBV6-5 with TRBJ1-5; tentatively, D is TRBD1 (6 bases). Germline-derived CDR1 and CDR2 are MNHEY and SVGAGI. Trimming left V 6 bases short and J 5 bases short, with 11 bases between. The CDR3 consists of 13 residues. The CDR3 protein is CASRGAGDQPQHF. CDR3 DNA sequence: TGTGCCAGCAGGGGGGCAGGGGATCAGCCCCAGCATTTT.

The chain couples TRBV7-8 to TRBJ2-3; TRBD2 matches 9 bases. Germline V gene data show CDR1 as SGHVS and CDR2 as FQNEAQ. V trimming: 3 bases; J trimming: 0 bases; junction bases outside the gene matches: 7. This CDR3 comprises 17 residues. CDR3 in amino acids: CASSFGGTSLSTDTQYF. In DNA, the CDR3 is TGTGCCAGCAGCTTCGGGGGGACTAGCCTTAGCACAGATACGCAGTATTTT.

V is TRBV2 and J is TRBJ1-5, with 9 positions matching TRBD1. With V trimmed by 6 bases and J by 5 bases, 8 bases remained unmatched. Germline-derived CDR1 and CDR2 are SNHLY and FYNNEI. The CDR3 has 15 amino acids. CDR3 DNA: TGTGCCAGCAGGGAATGGGACAGGGTTGATCAGCCCCAGCATTTT. Protein product: CASREWDRVDQPQHF.

The chain uses TRBV7-8 and TRBJ1-1; D ambiguous. Trimming took off 5 bases at V and 1 base at J, with 14 bases between the two ends. Germline V gene lookup returns CDR1 SGHVS and CDR2 FQNEAQ. The CDR3 extends over 15 amino acids. CDR3 in amino acids: CASSKTPTKNTEAFF. The CDR3 nucleotides are TGTGCCAGCAGCAAAACCCCGACAAAGAACACTGAAGCTTTCTTT.

The rearrangement joins TRBV27 to TRBJ2-1, with D perhaps given as TRBD1 or TRBD2 (5 bases each). Germline V gene data show CDR1 as MNHEY and CDR2 as SMNVEV (reference sequence). V gave up 6 bases and J gave up 0 bases, with 12 bases separating them. This CDR3 comprises 15 residues. This CDR3 reads CASSFTGGSYNEQFF. The DNA of the CDR3 is TGTGCCAGCAGCTTCACTGGGGGCTCCTACAATGAGCAGTTCTTC.

The chain carries TRBV3-1 (or the pseudogene TRBV3-2) and TRBJ2-5; 9 nucleotides agree with TRBD2. After removal of 4 bases from V and 5 bases from J, the junction contained 5 bases not matched to a gene. The CDR3 loop spans 14 amino acids. Germline CDR1 reads LGHDT; CDR2 reads YNNKEL (reference sequence). DNA of the CDR3: TGTGCCAGCAGCCTTGCGGGGGGGTTGGAGACCCAGTACTTC. Encoded protein: CASSLAGGLETQYF.